Listed here are 32 T cell receptor beta chains from one sample, sequenced in a study of blood T cell repertoires in COVID-19. The protocol was immunoSEQ multiplex PCR, while the TCRdb copy is restricted to in-frame clones and leaves out a portion. The repertoire includes about 210,000 clones, roughly 85% of them detected once, and around a sixth sits in the top ten. The source material was PBMCs or T cells enriched from blood (not recorded which). Receptors were obtained from a man aged 35 to 55 who had recovered from COVID-19.

This clone showed up just once. The chain couples TRBV30 to TRBJ1-1; D gene uncertain. Trimming took 2 bases from V and 2 from J, leaving 6 bases between them. The CDR3 consists of 12 residues. The germline CDR1 and CDR2 sequences are GTSNPN and SVGIG (reference sequence). This CDR3 reads CAWSPTNTEAFF. In DNA, the CDR3 is TGTGCCTGGAGTCCCACTAACACTGAAGCTTTCTTT.

The genes are TRBV27 and TRBJ1-1; no firm D call. The ends were cut back, 8 bases at V and 1 base at J, with 8 bases in the middle. The CDR3 loop spans 12 amino acids. The germline gives CDR1 MNHEY, CDR2 SMNVEV (reference sequence). This CDR3 is CASLSGNTEAFF. The CDR3 DNA is TGTGCCAGCCTTTCGGGGAACACTGAAGCTTTCTTT.

This rearrangement joins TRBV7-9 to TRBJ1-1; TRBD1 is a possible D gene (6 bases). This CDR3 contains 14 residues. V was pared by 4 bases and J by 4 bases, with 13 bases between. CDR1 is SEHNR, CDR2 FQNEAQ, per germline (reference sequence). In DNA, the CDR3 is TGTGCCAGCAGCTCCTCGGGACACAGCACTGAAGCTTTCTTT. Translation gives CASSSSGHSTEAFF.

The chain recombines TRBV7-2 with TRBJ2-3; 14 bases are shared with TRBD2. Trimming removed 3 bases from V and 2 bases from J; junction bases left unmatched: 4. The V gene's germline CDR1 is SGHTA and CDR2 FQGNSA. The CDR3 loop spans 17 amino acids. Here the CDR3 DNA reads TGTGCCAGCAGCTTTCCGGGACTAGCGGGAGTCACAGATACGCAGTATTTT. This translates into CASSFPGLAGVTDTQYF. The complete variable domain, with remaining parts taken from reference TRBV7-2 and TRBJ2-3, reads GAGVSQSPSNKVTEKGKDVELRCDPISGHTALYWYRQSLGQGLEFLIYFQGNSAPDKSGLPSDRFSAERTGGSVSTLTIQRTQQEDSAVYLCASSFPGLAGVTDTQYFGPGTRLTVL.

This rearrangement joins TRBV4-1 to TRBJ2-3; tentative D call: TRBD2 (5 bases). Trimming cost V 1 base and J 2 bases, with 13 bases left between them. Germline V gives CDR1 MGHRA, CDR2 YSYEKL. CDR3 length equals 16 residues. In DNA form, the CDR3 reads TGCGCCAGCAGCCAAGGGGAAACTAGTCTCACAGATACGCAGTATTTT. Amino acids: CASSQGETSLTDTQYF.

This clone has only one observation. The chain recombines TRBV21-1 with TRBJ1-2; the table's D call, TRBD1, was not checked against the DNA. TRBV21-1 is a documented pseudogene. CDR3 length equals 16 residues. CDR3 region: CASSAKVGQVNYGYTF. DNA of the CDR3: TGTGCCAGCAGCGCAAAAGTGGGACAGGTCAACTATGGCTACACCTTC.

This clone was recorded only once. The V and J genes are TRBV18 and TRBJ2-1; D gene unclear. The CDR3 sequence is 14 residues long. V lost 2 bases and J 0 bases, leaving 5 bases between the germline ends. Germline V lookup: CDR1 KGHSH, CDR2 LQKENI. The CDR3 DNA reads TGTGCCAGCTCACCATCCCTCTCCTACAATGAGCAGTTCTTC. Protein sequence: CASSPSLSYNEQFF. The full variable domain, its missing parts supplied by reference TRBV18 and TRBJ2-1, is NAGVMQNPRHLVRRRGQEARLRCSPMKGHSHVYWYRQLPEEGLKFMVYLQKENIIDESGMPKERFSAEFPKEGPSILRIQQVVRGDSAAYFCASSPSLSYNEQFFGPGTRLTVL.

This chain joins TRBV7-2 and TRBJ2-3; 8 bases fit TRBD2. The CDR3 is 15 residues long. The germline gives CDR1 SGHTA, CDR2 FQGNSA. Germline trimming cut 3 bases from V and 6 bases from J; bases unmatched to any gene: 8. CDR3 in DNA: TGTGCCAGCAGCTTTCGCGGGAGGTACGGCGATACGCAGTATTTT. Its protein product is CASSFRGRYGDTQYF.

This chain links TRBV6-6 with TRBJ2-1; 9 nucleotides line up with TRBD2. Germline V gives CDR1 MNHNY, CDR2 SVGAGI (reference sequence). The CDR3 runs to 15 residues. V trimming: 4 bases; J trimming: 3 bases; junction bases outside the gene matches: 4. The CDR3 nucleotides are TGTGCCAGCAGTTTACAAGCGGGGGGCTACAATGAGCAGTTCTTC. Amino acids: CASSLQAGGYNEQFF.

The chain couples TRBV19 to TRBJ2-7; 8 nucleotides match TRBD1. Losses at the gene ends were 4 bases for V and 5 bases for J; bases not matched to a gene: 10. The length of the CDR3 is 15 residues. Germline lookup yields CDR1 LNHDA and CDR2 SQIVND (reference sequence). CDR3 in DNA: TGTGCCAGTAGTACTTCGGACAGGGAGTACAACGAGCAGTACTTC. Protein: CASSTSDREYNEQYF.

The chain carries TRBV18 and TRBJ2-1; 7 nucleotides line up with TRBD1. The CDR3 has 15 residues. J lost 6 bases, V lost 3 bases, and 8 bases had no gene match. Germline lookup yields CDR1 KGHSH and CDR2 LQKENI. The CDR3 DNA reads TGTGCCAGCTCACCGCGAGGGGGCCTCTCCAATGAGCAGTTCTTC. Protein: CASSPRGGLSNEQFF.

This clone occurred a few times. V and J are TRBV5-1 and TRBJ1-2; D might be TRBD1 (6 bases). Germline V CDR1 and CDR2: SGHRS, YFSETQ. The CDR3 sequence is 16 residues long. Trimming stripped 1 base from V and 8 bases from J, with 21 bases between. CDR3 residues: CASSLTPDRVQGGYTF. DNA of the CDR3: TGCGCCAGCAGCTTGACTCCAGACCGGGTCCAGGGGGGCTACACCTTC.

The rearrangement uses TRBV18 and TRBJ2-3; possible D gene TRBD1, 5 bases. V lost 3 bases, J lost 0 bases, and 13 bases lay in between. The CDR3 runs 16 residues. Germline CDR1 is KGHSH and CDR2 is LQKENI. The CDR3 region has the DNA TGTGCCAGCTCACCGCAGGGCGTGCAAAGCACAGATACGCAGTATTTT. Protein product: CASSPQGVQSTDTQYF.

The rearrangement joins TRBV10-3 to TRBJ2-7, with D possibly TRBD2 on 5 matching bases. The length of the CDR3 is 14 residues. Trimming took 6 bases from V and 2 from J, leaving 14 bases between them. Germline CDR1 and CDR2: ENHRY and SYGVKD. The CDR3 reads CAISVGPAAYEQYF. The CDR3, as DNA: TGTGCCATCAGCGTCGGGCCAGCGGCCTACGAGCAGTACTTC.

The chain employs TRBV3-1 (or the pseudogene TRBV3-2) and TRBJ2-1; 9 nucleotides line up with TRBD2. Germline values: CDR1 LGHDT, CDR2 YNNKEL (reference sequence). CDR3 length equals 17 residues. V lost 0 bases, J lost 14 bases, and 17 bases stayed unmatched. The CDR3 loop is CASSQDLGAGSGRFKFF. In DNA, the CDR3 is TGTGCCAGCAGCCAAGATCTGGGGGCGGGTAGCGGGAGATTTAAGTTCTTC.

In this sample, this clone turned up once. The chain couples TRBV9 to TRBJ2-1; D unclear. V shed 3 bases and J shed 7 bases, with 11 bases lying between them. The CDR3 extends over 13 amino acids. Per germline, CDR1 SGDLS and CDR2 YYNGEE. The CDR3 here is CASSDSTRNEQFF. The DNA of the CDR3 is TGTGCCAGCAGCGACTCCACCCGGAATGAGCAGTTCTTC.

The chain recombines TRBV5-1 with TRBJ2-3; D call uncertain. Germline assignment: CDR1 SGHRS and CDR2 YFSETQ. Trimming left V 1 base short and J 6 bases short, with 12 bases between. The CDR3 totals 14 residues. The CDR3 reads CASSLTGYSDTQYF. The CDR3 nucleotides read TGCGCCAGCAGCTTGACGGGTTATTCTGATACGCAGTATTTT.

The V call is TRBV5-4, the J call TRBJ2-7; 7 bases are a match to TRBD1. CDR3 size: 13 residues. The trim removed 4 bases at V and 3 bases at J, leaving 4 bases unmatched. The germline CDR1 and CDR2 sequences are SGHNT and YYREEE (reference sequence). The CDR3 DNA sequence: TGTGCCAGCAGCCGGGACAGTTTCTACGAGCAGTACTTC. Protein sequence: CASSRDSFYEQYF.

This clone was seen just once. The chain carries TRBV6-4 and TRBJ2-7, with a possible D match to TRBD2 (6 bases). CDR1 MRHNA and CDR2 SNTAGT come from the germline V gene. Trimming removed 8 bases at V and 4 bases at J, with 33 bases between. This CDR3 region has 19 residues. The DNA of the CDR3 is TGTGCCAGCGGGGGAGGCCGGGAGACCACCCTCCGCTGGTTTTACGAGCAGTACTTC. It codes for CASGGGRETTLRWFYEQYF.

The rearrangement uses TRBV7-2 and TRBJ2-1, with 13 bases matching TRBD2. The germline gives CDR1 SGHTA, CDR2 FQGNSA. J gave up 6 bases and V 1 base, and 3 bases lay outside the gene matches. CDR3 size: 16 residues. The CDR3 sequence: CASSLVGLAGSNEQFF. The CDR3 DNA follows: TGTGCCAGCAGCTTAGTGGGACTAGCGGGATCCAATGAGCAGTTCTTC. Together with reference TRBV7-2 and TRBJ2-1, the CDR3 gives the full variable domain: GAGVSQSPSNKVTEKGKDVELRCDPISGHTALYWYRQSLGQGLEFLIYFQGNSAPDKSGLPSDRFSAERTGGSVSTLTIQRTQQEDSAVYLCASSLVGLAGSNEQFFGPGTRLTVL.

The rearrangement uses TRBV25-1 and TRBJ1-2, with 8 bases aligning to TRBD1. Germline V gene lookup returns CDR1 MGHDK and CDR2 SYGVNS. Trimming at V came to 6 bases and at J to 8 bases, leaving 11 bases not matched to a gene. The length of the CDR3 is 14 residues. Here the CDR3 DNA reads TGTGCCAGCAGGGACAGGGACGATCGAGGGGGCTACACCTTC. Amino acids: CASRDRDDRGGYTF.

The chain has TRBV6-6 and TRBJ1-5; a possible D gene is TRBD1 (5 bases). The CDR3 is made up of 17 amino acids. The ends were cut back, 5 bases at V and 6 bases at J, with 23 bases in the middle. Germline V gene sequence: CDR1 MNHNY, CDR2 SVGAGI (reference sequence). This chain's CDR3 is CASSPYRLGRVGQPQHF. CDR3 DNA: TGTGCCAGCAGTCCCTACCGCCTCGGCAGGGTCGGTCAGCCCCAGCATTTT.

DNA of the CDR3: TGTGCCAGCAGCCCACCGGGCGGGTCCTATAATTCACCCCTCCACTTT. Amino acids: CASSPPGGSYNSPLHF. The rearrangement uses TRBV7-2 and TRBJ1-6; D is ambiguous. This CDR3 has 16 residues. Germline V gives CDR1 SGHTA, CDR2 FQGNSA. Trimming stripped 5 bases from V and 1 base from J, with 12 bases between. The full variable domain, rest sourced from reference TRBV7-2 and TRBJ1-6, is GAGVSQSPSNKVTEKGKDVELRCDPISGHTALYWYRQSLGQGLEFLIYFQGNSAPDKSGLPSDRFSAERTGGSVSTLTIQRTQQEDSAVYLCASSPPGGSYNSPLHFGNGTRLTVT.

The chain carries TRBV29-1 and TRBJ1-5, with unresolved D. The CDR3 sequence is 15 residues long. Between the trimmed V and J ends, which lost 2 bases and 1 base, there was a span of 12 bases. From germline, CDR1 is SQVTM and CDR2 ANQGSEA. The CDR3 sequence: CSVEFGSGSNQPQHF. In DNA, the CDR3 is TGCAGCGTTGAATTTGGATCGGGAAGCAATCAGCCCCAGCATTTT.

The rearrangement links TRBV4-1 to TRBJ1-2, with 10 bases that match TRBD1. The trim removed 1 base at V and 7 bases at J, leaving 6 bases unmatched. Germline CDR1 and CDR2: MGHRA and YSYEKL. There are 15 residues in the CDR3. Here the CDR3 DNA reads TGCGCCAGCAGCCAAGCCGGGACAGGGGTTACTGGCTACACCTTC. Protein product: CASSQAGTGVTGYTF.

The chain is built from TRBV4-3 and TRBJ2-7, with a weak D call TRBD2 (6 bases). Germline V gene data show CDR1 as LGHNA and CDR2 as YSLEER. V lost 4 bases, J lost 0 bases, and 13 bases lay in between. The CDR3 spans 15 residues. The CDR3 bases are TGCGCCAGCAGCCCGACGGGGGTTAGCTCCTACGAGCAGTACTTC. It yields the protein CASSPTGVSSYEQYF.

This clone showed up just a few times. The V and J genes are TRBV6-4 and TRBJ2-2; 8 nucleotides align to TRBD1. V gave up 4 bases and J gave up 5 bases; unmatched junction bases: 0. The CDR3 is made up of 13 amino acids. The V gene's germline CDR1 is MRHNA and CDR2 SNTAGT. The CDR3 coding sequence is TGTGCCAGCAGTGGGACAGGGACCGGGGAGCTGTTTTTT. Its protein is CASSGTGTGELFF.

The V gene is TRBV6-2 or TRBV6-3, the J gene TRBJ2-7; 8 bases are shared with TRBD2. After removal of 3 bases from V and 2 bases from J, the junction contained 9 bases not matched to a gene. This CDR3 contains 16 residues. CDR1 is MNHEY, CDR2 SVGEGT, per germline. In DNA form, the CDR3 reads TGTGCCAGCAGTTATTTTAGCGGGGTGCCACCCTACGAGCAGTACTTC. This encodes CASSYFSGVPPYEQYF.

The chain employs TRBV6-5 and TRBJ2-7, with 7 bases lining up with TRBD1. V trimming: 5 bases; J trimming: 6 bases; junction bases outside the gene matches: 13. Germline lookup yields CDR1 MNHEY and CDR2 SVGAGI. The CDR3 is 15 residues long. This CDR3 reads CASSLMGTALGEQYF. The CDR3 region has the DNA TGTGCCAGCAGTCTAATGGGGACAGCGCTCGGCGAGCAGTACTTC.

The chain employs TRBV7-2 and TRBJ1-2; the match to TRBD1 covers 7 bases. The germline V gene encodes CDR1 SGHTA and CDR2 FQGNSA. This CDR3 is 15 amino acids long. V lost 1 base, J lost 2 bases, and 4 bases stayed unmatched. CDR3 coding DNA: TGTGCCAGCAGCTTAGAACAGGGGCGGAACTATGGCTACACCTTC. Protein sequence: CASSLEQGRNYGYTF. Complete variable domain (other parts from reference TRBV7-2 and TRBJ1-2): GAGVSQSPSNKVTEKGKDVELRCDPISGHTALYWYRQSLGQGLEFLIYFQGNSAPDKSGLPSDRFSAERTGGSVSTLTIQRTQQEDSAVYLCASSLEQGRNYGYTFGSGTRLTVV.

V and J are TRBV5-1 and TRBJ2-7, with D uncertain. CDR3 length: 14 amino acids. Germline CDR1 is SGHRS and CDR2 is YFSETQ. Trimming removed 4 bases at V and 1 base at J, with 12 bases between. CDR3 sequence (DNA): TGCGCCAGCAGCCGAGAGGATGGGTCCTACGAGCAGTACTTC. This sequence encodes CASSREDGSYEQYF.

The chain uses TRBV4-2 and TRBJ2-3; a weak D match, TRBD2 (6 bases). V was cut by 0 bases and J by 4 bases, with 17 bases left in between. In germline, CDR1 is LGHNA, CDR2 YNFKEQ. CDR3 size: 17 residues. CDR3 loop: CASSQDFAGRRADTQYF. Here the CDR3 DNA reads TGTGCCAGCAGCCAAGATTTTGCGGGGCGGAGGGCAGATACGCAGTATTTT.